There are a few counts of the clone carrying this T cell receptor (beta chain). Its specificity is not known. This sample was included in a study of cytomegalovirus exposure and HLA in healthy donors. Study-wide findings and caveats: Most sequenced TCRs were rare (though some public TCRs occurred in many donors). HLA restriction was apparent for most CMV-associated TCR beta chains in a later analysis.

At the time of sampling, donors were nominally healthy, though unrecorded immune exposures were likely. Germline assignment: CDR1 SGHTA and CDR2 FQGNSA. The CDR3 spans 17 residues. V gave up 5 bases and J gave up 6 bases; unmatched junction bases: 13. In the PCR, 60 Vbeta and 13 Jbeta primers were used. Produced via immunoSEQ multiplex PCR; TCRdb's table is partial and in-frame only. The table has more than 100,000 clones, roughly four fifths seen once. V and J are TRBV7-2 and TRBJ2-5; 12 bases align to TRBD1. Sequencing used PBMCs. This clonotype was sampled from a woman in her 30s in good health and CMV-seropositive. The CDR3 DNA sequence: TGTGCCAGCAGCCCAGTAGGTGGGACAGGGGGCATGAAGACCCAGTACTTC. Its translation is CASSPVGGTGGMKTQYF.